Each of the 17 T cell receptor beta chains below was sequenced from the same sample in a study of shared clonotypes between healthy human individuals. TCRdb's copy holds only in-frame clones and misses some; the assay was immunoSEQ multiplex PCR. Of about 1.5 million clones listed, approximately 98% are singletons. Sequenced material: naive CD4+ T cells sorted from blood. The subset was: CD45RA+ positively selected. The receptors here all came from a man aged 25 to 40 in good health.

On this clone itself: Other nucleotide sequences from this sample produce the same CDR3. V is TRBV7-2 and J is TRBJ2-7; D is undetermined. This CDR3 spans 11 amino acids. Per the germline V gene, CDR1 is SGHTA and CDR2 is FQGNSA. V was pared by 4 bases and J by 3 bases, with 4 bases between. This CDR3 reads CASSSIYEQYF. The CDR3 DNA reads as TGTGCCAGCAGCTCGATCTACGAGCAGTACTTC. The full variable domain, with the rest looked up from reference TRBV7-2 and TRBJ2-7, is GAGVSQSPSNKVTEKGKDVELRCDPISGHTALYWYRQSLGQGLEFLIYFQGNSAPDKSGLPSDRFSAERTGGSVSTLTIQRTQQEDSAVYLCASSSIYEQYFGPGTRLTVT.

The chain combines TRBV28 with TRBJ2-3; a weak D match, TRBD1 (6 bases). CDR3 length: 14 residues. From germline, CDR1 is MDHEN and CDR2 SYDVKM. The germline V and J ends were trimmed by 3 bases and 6 bases, with 13 bases remaining between them. The chain's CDR3 is CASSFIQGSDTQYF. The CDR3 DNA is TGTGCCAGCAGTTTTATTCAGGGGAGCGATACGCAGTATTTT.

The CDR3 nucleotides are TGTGCCACCAGCGGAACACCGGGACAGGGGTTTTATGAGCAGTTCTTC. Protein: CATSGTPGQGFYEQFF. The gene calls are TRBV15 and TRBJ2-1; 10 bases fit TRBD1. V dropped 5 bases and J dropped 8; count of bases not matched to a gene: 12. The CDR3 is 16 amino acids. In germline, CDR1 is LNHNV, CDR2 YYDKDF (reference sequence).

The chain joins TRBV5-4 to TRBJ2-2; D ambiguous. The CDR3 totals 13 residues. Trimming took off 2 bases at V and 7 bases at J, with 9 bases between the two ends. Germline assignment: CDR1 SGHNT and CDR2 YYREEE (reference sequence). CDR3 sequence: CASSFPRRGELFF. For the CDR3, the DNA is TGTGCCAGCAGCTTCCCTCGGCGCGGGGAGCTGTTTTTT.

The chain is built from TRBV2 and TRBJ2-2, with TRBD2 matching 11 bases. Germline V gene data show CDR1 as SNHLY and CDR2 as FYNNEI. CDR3 length: 14 residues. With 6 bases clipped from V and 3 bases from J, the junction kept 0 bases outside the gene matches. The chain's CDR3 is CASRGLADTGELFF. The CDR3 DNA is TGTGCCAGCAGGGGACTAGCGGACACCGGGGAGCTGTTTTTT.

The chain couples TRBV4-1 to TRBJ1-2; 7 bases are shared with TRBD1. CDR3 length: 16 amino acids. Germline V gene sequence: CDR1 MGHRA, CDR2 YSYEKL. V shed 2 bases, J shed 4 bases, and the junction held 10 bases outside the gene matches. The CDR3 loop is CASSQHSGQIGYGYTF. The CDR3 DNA follows: TGCGCCAGCAGCCAACACTCGGGACAGATAGGCTATGGCTACACCTTC.

The chain carries TRBV18 and TRBJ2-4, with D tentatively TRBD1 (7 bases). This CDR3 contains 16 residues. Per the germline V gene, CDR1 is KGHSH and CDR2 is LQKENI. V was cut by 5 bases and J by 0 bases, with 14 bases left in between. The CDR3 sequence: CASSTAGQSAKNIQYF. CDR3 DNA sequence: TGTGCCAGCTCAACGGCGGGACAGTCAGCCAAAAACATTCAGTACTTC. The full variable domain, completed using reference TRBV18 and TRBJ2-4, is NAGVMQNPRHLVRRRGQEARLRCSPMKGHSHVYWYRQLPEEGLKFMVYLQKENIIDESGMPKERFSAEFPKEGPSILRIQQVVRGDSAAYFCASSTAGQSAKNIQYFGAGTRLSVL.

This clone showed up just once. The CDR3 bases are TGTGCCAGCAGCTCCACAGGGGGCGAGGAGACCCAGTACTTC. Translation: CASSSTGGEETQYF. V usage is TRBV11-2 and J usage is TRBJ2-5; 9 nucleotides agree with TRBD1. Germline trimming cut 4 bases from V and 5 bases from J; bases unmatched to any gene: 5. This CDR3 comprises 14 residues. The germline V gene encodes CDR1 SGHAT and CDR2 FQNNGV.

With regard to this clone: Other nucleotide sequences from this sample produce the same CDR3. The chain uses TRBV9 and TRBJ2-2; TRBD2 is a possible D gene (6 bases). CDR3 length: 13 amino acids. The V and J ends lost 5 bases and 5 bases respectively, with 10 bases between them. From germline, CDR1 is SGDLS and CDR2 YYNGEE. CDR3 DNA: TGTGCCAGCAGTGCCCGGGGGACCGGGGAGCTGTTTTTT. Its protein is CASSARGTGELFF.

The rearrangement links TRBV7-9 to TRBJ2-3, with D perhaps given as TRBD1 or TRBD2 (6 bases each). Looked up from germline, CDR1 is SEHNR and CDR2 is FQNEAQ (reference sequence). The CDR3 is 18 amino acids. V lost 4 bases and J 1 base, leaving 21 bases between the germline ends. This CDR3 reads CASSSLLGAGTGTDTQYF. In nucleotides, the CDR3 is TGTGCCAGCAGCTCCCTCTTGGGGGCGGGGACCGGCACAGATACGCAGTATTTT.

V usage is TRBV5-5 and J usage is TRBJ2-3; tentative D call: TRBD1 (6 bases). CDR3 length: 14 residues. Trimming removed 1 base at V and 3 bases at J, with 9 bases between. In germline, CDR1 is SGHKS, CDR2 YYEKEE (reference sequence). CDR3 sequence reads: CASSLLRGTDTQYF. The CDR3 DNA reads TGTGCCAGCAGCTTGTTAAGGGGGACAGATACGCAGTATTTT.

The chain recombines TRBV5-1 with TRBJ1-4; D ambiguous. V shed 0 bases and J shed 3 bases, with 15 bases lying between them. The germline V gene encodes CDR1 SGHRS and CDR2 YFSETQ. The CDR3 is made up of 17 amino acids. This CDR3 is CASSLALGGKANEKLFF. CDR3 in DNA: TGCGCCAGCAGCTTGGCCTTAGGAGGGAAAGCTAATGAAAAACTGTTTTTT.

Comments on this clone: Different DNA sequences within this sample yield the same CDR3. The V and J genes are TRBV5-1 and TRBJ1-5, with unresolved D. The V end lost 0 bases, the J end lost 4 bases, and 5 bases lay between the germline ends. CDR3 length: 13 residues. Germline CDR1 is SGHRS and CDR2 is YFSETQ. CDR3 bases: TGCGCCAGCAGCTTGGGGCCTAATCAGCCCCAGCATTTT. As protein: CASSLGPNQPQHF.

This chain links TRBV2 with TRBJ2-1, with 7 bases fitting TRBD2. The V gene's germline CDR1 is SNHLY and CDR2 FYNNEI. V shed 4 bases, J shed 7 bases, and the junction held 7 bases outside the gene matches. The CDR3 is 14 residues long. DNA of the CDR3: TGTGCCAGCAGTGGGACTAGGGGCCTAAATGAGCAGTTCTTC. Translation: CASSGTRGLNEQFF.

Comment on this clone: A read error may produce the germline difference seen at one junction end. Other DNA sequences within the sample encode an identical CDR3. The V gene is TRBV5-1, the J gene TRBJ2-6; 7 nucleotides line up with TRBD2. From germline, CDR1 is SGHRS and CDR2 YFSETQ. CDR3 length equals 15 residues. CDR3 nucleotides: TGCGCCAGCAGTTTGGGAGGGTCTGGGGCCAACGTCCTGACTTTC. It translates to CASSLGGSGANVLTF.

Only one count was recorded for this clone. V usage is TRBV28 and J usage is TRBJ2-7, with D possibly matching TRBD2 (5 bases). The CDR3 extends over 16 amino acids. Trimming shortened V by 2 bases and J by 1 base, and 15 bases separated the two germline ends. CDR1 MDHEN and CDR2 SYDVKM come from the germline V gene. Written as DNA, the CDR3 is TGTGCCAGCAGTTTACCCCTGTCCGGACTGTCCTACGAGCAGTACTTC. It specifies CASSLPLSGLSYEQYF.

This clone was counted a single time. The V call is TRBV2, the J call TRBJ1-1; D is uncertain. With 7 bases removed from V and 1 base from J, the gap between germline ends came to 16 bases. The CDR3 runs 15 residues. Germline CDR1 reads SNHLY; CDR2 reads FYNNEI. CDR3 amino acids: CASTHGRTSNTEAFF. CDR3 coding DNA: TGTGCCAGCACCCATGGACGGACTTCGAACACTGAAGCTTTCTTT. Variable domain in full (rest from reference TRBV2 and TRBJ1-1): EPEVTQTPSHQVTQMGQEVILRCVPISNHLYFYWYRQILGQKVEFLVSFYNNEISEKSEIFDDQFSVERPDGSNFTLKIRSTKLEDSAMYFCASTHGRTSNTEAFFGQGTRLTVV.